A single sample gave rise to the 8 T cell receptor beta chains below, sequenced in a study of blood T cell repertoires in COVID-19. Profiled with immunoSEQ multiplex PCR; TCRdb holds only in-frame clones, not every one. The table records 130,000 or so clones, about 74% of them present only once. Source material: peripheral blood. The receptors come from a human donor in a cohort sampled during active COVID-19.

This clone appeared a single time. The rearrangement joins TRBV19 to TRBJ1-5; D call uncertain. V gave up 3 bases and J gave up 3 bases, with 12 bases separating them. The CDR3 loop spans 15 amino acids. Germline assignment: CDR1 LNHDA and CDR2 SQIVND (reference sequence). The CDR3 is CASSIPGEDNQPQHF. The CDR3 nucleotides read TGTGCCAGTAGTATCCCCGGGGAGGACAATCAGCCCCAGCATTTT.

The V gene is TRBV5-5, the J gene TRBJ2-7; TRBD1 aligns across 9 bases. Germline V gene lookup returns CDR1 SGHKS and CDR2 YYEKEE (reference sequence). J was trimmed by 2 bases and V by 3 bases; bases with no gene match: 3. The CDR3 consists of 14 residues. CDR3: CASSWGQGPYEQYF. The CDR3 bases are TGTGCCAGCAGCTGGGGACAGGGTCCCTACGAGCAGTACTTC.

The CDR3 nucleotides read TGTGCCAGCAGTTCCCTAGGGACAGGGGGGTCGGAGCAGTACTTC. It translates to CASSSLGTGGSEQYF. The V and J genes are TRBV6-5 and TRBJ2-7; 11 nucleotides agree with TRBD1. The V segment lost 4 bases and the J segment 7 bases; nucleotides outside the gene matches: 9. The CDR3 covers 15 residues. Germline CDR1 is MNHEY and CDR2 is SVGAGI.

Only one count was recorded for this clone. The CDR3 protein is CASSMGASSYEQYF. The CDR3 DNA is TGTGCCAGCAGCATGGGAGCAAGCTCCTACGAGCAGTACTTC. The chain carries TRBV5-4 and TRBJ2-7; D is possibly TRBD2 (5 bases). Germline-derived CDR1 and CDR2 are SGHNT and YYREEE (reference sequence). This CDR3 contains 14 residues. V was pared by 4 bases and J by 0 bases, with 11 bases between.

Here the CDR3 DNA reads TGTGCCAGCAGCTTGGGGACAGGGACCTACGAGCAGTACTTC. Amino acid sequence: CASSLGTGTYEQYF. The rearrangement links TRBV5-5 to TRBJ2-7; 8 bases align to TRBD1. V lost 0 bases and J lost 2; bases outside the gene matches: 1. Germline V gene lookup returns CDR1 SGHKS and CDR2 YYEKEE (reference sequence). CDR3 length: 14 residues.

DNA of the CDR3: TGTGCCAGCAACGTGGGCGGGGCTAGCAGTAATGAGCAGTTCTTC. The encoded protein is CASNVGGASSNEQFF. The V call is TRBV7-8, the J call TRBJ2-1; D is perhaps TRBD2 (6 bases). The CDR3 is 15 residues long. CDR1 and CDR2 from the germline V gene are SGHVS and FQNEAQ. The V end lost 7 bases, the J end lost 7 bases, and 20 bases lay between the germline ends. Using reference TRBV7-8 and TRBJ2-1 for the parts outside the CDR3, the full variable domain is GAGVSQSPRYKVAKRGQDVALRCDPISGHVSLFWYQQALGQGPEFLTYFQNEAQLDKSGLPSDRFFAERPEGSVSTLKIQRTQQEDSAVYLCASNVGGASSNEQFFGPGTRLTVL.

The chain employs TRBV6-5 and TRBJ2-7; D possibly corresponds to TRBD2 (6 bases). Trimming stripped 4 bases from V and 4 bases from J, with 17 bases between. The CDR3 covers 15 residues. The germline CDR1 and CDR2 sequences are MNHEY and SVGAGI. In DNA form, the CDR3 reads TGTGCCAGCAGTTCCGGGGCGGGATTGGGTTACGAGCAGTACTTC. Residues: CASSSGAGLGYEQYF.

The V and J genes are TRBV19 and TRBJ1-5; 7 bases align to TRBD1. The CDR3 covers 17 residues. With V trimmed by 2 bases and J by 1 base, 8 bases remained unmatched. The germline V gene has CDR1 LNHDA and CDR2 SQIVND (reference sequence). CDR3 DNA: TGTGCCAGTAGTATACTTGGACAGGACGAGAGCAATCAGCCCCAGCATTTT. This gives the protein CASSILGQDESNQPQHF. Combining the CDR3 with reference TRBV19 and TRBJ1-5 gives the whole variable domain DGGITQSPKYLFRKEGQNVTLSCEQNLNHDAMYWYRQDPGQGLRLIYYSQIVNDFQKGDIAEGYSVSREKKESFPLTVTSAQKNPTAFYLCASSILGQDESNQPQHFGDGTRLSIL.